Listed below are T cell receptor beta chains from one sample, sequenced in a study of monozygotic twins with cystic fibrosis. Produced via immunoSEQ multiplex PCR; TCRdb's table is partial and in-frame only. The data hold tens of thousands of clones, with 85% observed a single time. Sequencing was carried out using blood. Source of these receptors: a girl aged 2-10 years with cystic fibrosis. Both conserved end residues are trimmed from each CDR3.

>TRBV21-1|14
ASSKATAGLNEKLF
>TRBV27|12
ASSLRAENTEAF
>TRBV5-1|12
ASSWEPRGYEQY
>TRBV2|18
ASRDLLTIRDLHSYNEQF
>TRBV6-4|11
ASSLTGGGGYT
>TRBV5-1|11
ASSLGGRYGYT
>TRBV9|12
ASSVAGSTDTQY
>TRBV5-1|13
ASSLWTDLNTEAF
>TRBV2|10
ASNLWSNEQF
>TRBV19|16
ASSIRGLAGSGANVLT
>TRBV4-2|12
ASSQRDRFDGYT
>TRBV6-5|12
ASRLDPFSDTQY
>TRBV28|12
ASSYPGHPYGYT
>TRBV5-6|12
ASSLVSTNEKLF
>TRBV7-3|11
ASSLQGWDTQY
>TRBV27|11
ASSSGEGQPQH
>TRBV10-3|12
AISRDPMNTEAF
>TRBV11-3|13
ASSPTGSGANVLT
>TRBV5-6|12
ASSLDRLHYEQY
>TRBV2|12
ASSERRGDYEQY
>TRBV10-2|14
ASSELAGRGEYEQY
>TRBV6-5|14
ASSYRGLTGLSKQY
>TRBV19|9
ASSIAVEQF
>TRBV14|12
ASSHPGPLSGAF
>TRBV4-1|11
ASSYDTGTGYT
>TRBV4-1|12
ASSPSFMGPSSF
>TRBV6-1|12
ASSWDNMNTEAF
>TRBV25-1|11
ASSTPGGNEQF
>TRBV5-4|10
ASEEGPGELF
>TRBV4-1|14
ASSRTSGTYLYEQY
>TRBV6-6|13
ASSKTSGSSGELF
>TRBV9|10
ASSPLLGTQY
>TRBV30|14
AWSVFRGRIGSVYT
>TRBV5-1|13
ASSPGTAYLYGYT
>TRBV4-1|18
ASSRGAGLHPERGQETQY
>TRBV19|12
ASSIGGQVNIQY
>TRBV4-2|13
ASSQAWGGNEKLF
>TRBV5-6|14
ASSPMTGGTGNTIY
>TRBV7-9|14
ASSSIWADKQETQY
>TRBV5-1|13
ASSLELAGGREQY
>TRBV7-9|10
ASVYGNTEAF
>TRBV6-1|12
ASSDIRPDYGYT
>TRBV2|15
ASSVFTGSTAGNTIY
>TRBV7-2|12
ASSLTGVNTEAF
>TRBV18|13
ASSPLSGTGNEQF
>TRBV6-6|13
ASSLDREGGTEAF
>TRBV28|12
ASSEYSINTEAF
>TRBV2|11
ASSSSGGGEQF
>TRBV27|12
ASSLSTGTYEQY
>TRBV7-9|12
ASSLASPRQGHT
>TRBV27|13
ASSLTGTGPYEQY
>TRBV5-1|16
ASSFTETAGGMTDTQY
>TRBV5-1|14
ASSPRVQGGDEKLF
>TRBV27|12
ASSFIAGAHEQY